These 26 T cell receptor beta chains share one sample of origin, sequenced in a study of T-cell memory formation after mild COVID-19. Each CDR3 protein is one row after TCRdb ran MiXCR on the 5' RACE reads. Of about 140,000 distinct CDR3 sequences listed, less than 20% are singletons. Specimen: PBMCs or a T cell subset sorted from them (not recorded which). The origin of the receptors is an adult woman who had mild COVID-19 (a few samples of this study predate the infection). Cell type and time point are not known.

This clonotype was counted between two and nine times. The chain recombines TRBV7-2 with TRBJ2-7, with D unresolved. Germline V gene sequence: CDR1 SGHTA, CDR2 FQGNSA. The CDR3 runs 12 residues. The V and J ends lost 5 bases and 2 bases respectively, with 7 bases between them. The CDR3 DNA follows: TGTGCCAGCAGCCCCATTCCCTACGAGCAGTACTTC. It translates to CASSPIPYEQYF.

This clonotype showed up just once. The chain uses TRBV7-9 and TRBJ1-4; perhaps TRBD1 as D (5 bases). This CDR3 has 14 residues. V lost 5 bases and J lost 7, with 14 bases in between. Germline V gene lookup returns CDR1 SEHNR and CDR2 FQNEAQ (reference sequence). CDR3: CASSRDGPSEKLFF. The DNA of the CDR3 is TGTGCCAGCAGCCGGGACGGCCCGAGTGAAAAACTGTTTTTT.

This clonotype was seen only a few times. CDR3 loop: CASSLGGGRHGRETQYF. CDR3 DNA sequence: TGTGCCAGCAGCTTAGGGGGAGGTCGGCACGGAAGAGAGACCCAGTACTTC. This chain uses TRBV11-2 with TRBJ2-5; a weak D match, TRBD2 (6 bases). Trimming cost V 1 base and J 4 bases, with 19 bases left between them. Per germline, CDR1 SGHAT and CDR2 FQNNGV. This CDR3 is built from 17 residues.

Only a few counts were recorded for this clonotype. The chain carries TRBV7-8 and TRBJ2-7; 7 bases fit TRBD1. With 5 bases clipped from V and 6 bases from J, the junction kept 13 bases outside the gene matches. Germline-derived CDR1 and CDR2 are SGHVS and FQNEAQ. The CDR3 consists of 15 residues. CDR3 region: CASSPRAMRQGEQYF. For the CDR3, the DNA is TGTGCCAGCAGCCCCCGGGCCATGCGACAGGGCGAGCAGTACTTC.

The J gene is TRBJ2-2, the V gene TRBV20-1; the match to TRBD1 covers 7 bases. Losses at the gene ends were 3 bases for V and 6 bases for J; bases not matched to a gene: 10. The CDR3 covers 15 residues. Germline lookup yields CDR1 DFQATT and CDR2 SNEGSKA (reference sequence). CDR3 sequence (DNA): TGCAGTGCTAGGCATCGTTCAGGGGGAGCCGGGGAGCTGTTTTTT. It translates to CSARHRSGGAGELFF.

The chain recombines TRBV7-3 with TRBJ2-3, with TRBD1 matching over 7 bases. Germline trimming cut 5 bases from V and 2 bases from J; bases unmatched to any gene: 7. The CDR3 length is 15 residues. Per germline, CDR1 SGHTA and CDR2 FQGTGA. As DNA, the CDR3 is TGTGCCAGCAGCCCAACGGGGACAGTCACAGATACGCAGTATTTT. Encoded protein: CASSPTGTVTDTQYF.

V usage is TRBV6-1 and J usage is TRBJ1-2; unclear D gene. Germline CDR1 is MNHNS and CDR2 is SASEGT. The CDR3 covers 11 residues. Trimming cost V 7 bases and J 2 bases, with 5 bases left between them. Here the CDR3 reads CASIHNYGYTF. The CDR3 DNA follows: TGTGCCAGCATTCACAACTATGGCTACACCTTC.

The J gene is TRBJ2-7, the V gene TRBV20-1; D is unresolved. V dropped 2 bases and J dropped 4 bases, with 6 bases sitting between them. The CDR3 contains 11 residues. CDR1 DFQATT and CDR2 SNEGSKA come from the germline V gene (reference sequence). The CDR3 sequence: CSARHKYEQYF. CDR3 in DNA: TGCAGTGCTAGACATAAATACGAGCAGTACTTC.

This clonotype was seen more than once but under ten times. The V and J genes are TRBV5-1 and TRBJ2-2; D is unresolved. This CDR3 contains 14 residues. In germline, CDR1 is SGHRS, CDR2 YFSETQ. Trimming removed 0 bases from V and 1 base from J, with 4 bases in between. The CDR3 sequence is CASSLAQNTGELFF. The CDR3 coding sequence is TGCGCCAGCAGCTTGGCCCAGAACACCGGGGAGCTGTTTTTT.

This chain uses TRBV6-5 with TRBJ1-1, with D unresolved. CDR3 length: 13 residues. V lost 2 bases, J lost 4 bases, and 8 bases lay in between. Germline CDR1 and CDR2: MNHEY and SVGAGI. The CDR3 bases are TGTGCCAGCAGTTACGGGCAGGCCACTGAAGCTTTCTTT. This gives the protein CASSYGQATEAFF.

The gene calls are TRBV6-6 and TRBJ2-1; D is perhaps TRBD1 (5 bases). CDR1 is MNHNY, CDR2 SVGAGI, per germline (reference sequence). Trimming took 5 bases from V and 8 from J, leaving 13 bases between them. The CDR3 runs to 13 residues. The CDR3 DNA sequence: TGTGCCAGCAGTGCAAGTAGGGGTGATGAGCAGTTCTTC. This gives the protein CASSASRGDEQFF.

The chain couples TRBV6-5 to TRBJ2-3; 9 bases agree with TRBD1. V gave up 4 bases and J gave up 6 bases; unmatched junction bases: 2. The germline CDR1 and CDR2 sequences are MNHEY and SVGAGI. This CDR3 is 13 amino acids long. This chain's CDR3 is CASSWTGADTQYF. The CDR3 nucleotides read TGTGCCAGCAGTTGGACAGGGGCCGATACGCAGTATTTT.

The CDR3 DNA sequence: TGTGCCAGCAGTGATCGAGGAGTCCCAGATACGCAGTATTTT. It encodes CASSDRGVPDTQYF. The chain uses TRBV6-5 and TRBJ2-3; the D is unclear. CDR1 and CDR2 from the germline V gene are MNHEY and SVGAGI. The length of the CDR3 is 14 residues. V lost 5 bases to trimming and J lost 4 bases, with 13 bases between them.

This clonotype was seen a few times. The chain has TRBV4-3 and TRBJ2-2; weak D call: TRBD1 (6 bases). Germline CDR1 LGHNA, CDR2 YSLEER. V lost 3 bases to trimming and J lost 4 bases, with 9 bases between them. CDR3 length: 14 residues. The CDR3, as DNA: TGCGCCAGCAGCCACAACAGGGTCACCGGGGAGCTGTTTTTT. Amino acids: CASSHNRVTGELFF.

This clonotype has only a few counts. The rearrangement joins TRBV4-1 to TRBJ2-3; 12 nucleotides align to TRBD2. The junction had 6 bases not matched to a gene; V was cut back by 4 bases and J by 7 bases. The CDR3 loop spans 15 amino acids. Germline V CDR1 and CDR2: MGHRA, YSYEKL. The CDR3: CASSPQLAGGYTQYF. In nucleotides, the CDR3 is TGCGCCAGCAGCCCTCAACTAGCGGGGGGTTATACGCAGTATTTT.

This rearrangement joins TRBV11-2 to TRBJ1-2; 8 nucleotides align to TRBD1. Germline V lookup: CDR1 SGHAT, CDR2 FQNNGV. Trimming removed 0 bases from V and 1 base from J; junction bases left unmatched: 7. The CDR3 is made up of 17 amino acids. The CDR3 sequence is CASSLDPQGARNYGYTF. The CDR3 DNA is TGTGCCAGCAGCTTAGATCCCCAGGGGGCGCGTAACTATGGCTACACCTTC.

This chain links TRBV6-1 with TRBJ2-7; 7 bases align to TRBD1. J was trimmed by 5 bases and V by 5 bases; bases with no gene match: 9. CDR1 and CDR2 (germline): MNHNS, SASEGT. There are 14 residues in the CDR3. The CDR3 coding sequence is TGTGCCAGCAGTTCACAGGGGACCAGGGACGAGCAGTACTTC. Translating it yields CASSSQGTRDEQYF.

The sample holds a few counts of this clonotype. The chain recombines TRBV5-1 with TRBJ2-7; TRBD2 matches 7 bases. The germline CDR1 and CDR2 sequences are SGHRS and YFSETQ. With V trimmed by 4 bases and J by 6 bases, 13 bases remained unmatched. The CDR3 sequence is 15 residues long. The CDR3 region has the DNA TGCGCCAGCAGCCCACAGTTAGCGGGTTTGGGCGAGCAGTACTTC. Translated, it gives CASSPQLAGLGEQYF.

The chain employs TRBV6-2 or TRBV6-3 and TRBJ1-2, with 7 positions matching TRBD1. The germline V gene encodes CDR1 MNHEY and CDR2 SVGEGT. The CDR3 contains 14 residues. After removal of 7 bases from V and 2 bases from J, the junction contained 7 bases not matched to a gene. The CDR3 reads CASTPSTGNYGYTF. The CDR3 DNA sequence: TGTGCCAGCACCCCTTCGACAGGGAACTATGGCTACACCTTC.

CDR3 nucleotides: TGTGCCAGCAGCTTAGGATGGGGGGGAAGCTCTGGGGCCAACGTCCTGACTTTC. This codes for CASSLGWGGSSGANVLTF. The chain is built from TRBV7-2 and TRBJ2-6; 7 nucleotides agree with TRBD2. Germline V gives CDR1 SGHTA, CDR2 FQGNSA. V shed 1 base and J 0 bases; nucleotides not matched to a gene: 6. This CDR3 is built from 18 residues.

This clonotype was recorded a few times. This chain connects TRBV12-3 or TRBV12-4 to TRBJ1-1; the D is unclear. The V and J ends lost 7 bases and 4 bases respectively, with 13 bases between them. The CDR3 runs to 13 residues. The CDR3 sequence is CASTSSTATEAFF. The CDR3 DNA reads TGTGCCAGCACCTCATCCACAGCCACTGAAGCTTTCTTT.

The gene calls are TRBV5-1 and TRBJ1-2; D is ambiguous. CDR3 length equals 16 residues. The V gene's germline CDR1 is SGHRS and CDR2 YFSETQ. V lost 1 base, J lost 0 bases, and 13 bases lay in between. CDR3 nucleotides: TGCGCCAGCAGCTTGTCGACCCAGGACTCTAACTATGGCTACACCTTC. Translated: CASSLSTQDSNYGYTF.

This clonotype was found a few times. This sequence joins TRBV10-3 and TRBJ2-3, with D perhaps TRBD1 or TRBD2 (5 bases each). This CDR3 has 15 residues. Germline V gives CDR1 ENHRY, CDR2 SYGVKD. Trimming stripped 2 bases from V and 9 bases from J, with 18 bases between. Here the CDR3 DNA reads TGTGCCATCAGTGAGGACGGGGCCCAACCGTGGACGCAGTATTTT. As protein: CAISEDGAQPWTQYF.

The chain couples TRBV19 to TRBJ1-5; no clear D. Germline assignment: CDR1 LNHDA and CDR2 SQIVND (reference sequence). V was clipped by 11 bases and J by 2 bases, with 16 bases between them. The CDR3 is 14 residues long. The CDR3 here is CACKRVGGNQPQHF. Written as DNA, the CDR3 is TGTGCCTGCAAGAGGGTAGGCGGCAATCAGCCCCAGCATTTT.

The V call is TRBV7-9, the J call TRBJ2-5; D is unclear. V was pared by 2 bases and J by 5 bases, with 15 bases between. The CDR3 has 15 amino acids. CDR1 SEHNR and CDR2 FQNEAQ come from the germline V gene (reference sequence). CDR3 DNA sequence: TGTGCCAGCAGCTTATCCAGCTCGGGTTACGAGACCCAGTACTTC. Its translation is CASSLSSSGYETQYF. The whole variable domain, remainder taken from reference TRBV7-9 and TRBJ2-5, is DTGVSQNPRHKITKRGQNVTFRCDPISEHNRLYWYRQTLGQGPEFLTYFQNEAQLEKSRLLSDRFSAERPKGSFSTLEIQRTEQGDSAMYLCASSLSSSGYETQYFGPGTRLLVL.

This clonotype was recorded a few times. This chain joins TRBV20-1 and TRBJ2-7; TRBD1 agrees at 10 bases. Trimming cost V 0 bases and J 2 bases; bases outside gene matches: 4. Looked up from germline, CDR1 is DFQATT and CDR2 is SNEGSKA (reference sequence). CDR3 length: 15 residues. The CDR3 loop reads CSARDGGQGTYEQYF. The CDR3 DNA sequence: TGCAGTGCTAGAGATGGGGGACAGGGGACCTACGAGCAGTACTTC.